Given below is one T cell receptor beta chain in context. The entry originates in a study of blood T cell repertoires in COVID-19. The ends lost 2 bases at V and 3 bases at J; junction bases unmatched: 12. Germline CDR1 KGHSH, CDR2 LQKENI. The CDR3 sequence is 17 residues long. Methods used by the authors: Amplified reference gene primers provided the basis for estimating nucleated cell counts. Here immunoSEQ multiplex PCR was the method, and the copy in TCRdb shows in-frame clones only, minus some. That table is the source of V, J and clone size, and D and trimming were worked out from the DNA. The sample carries hundreds of thousands of clones, approximately 90% recorded once. Participants spanned ages roughly 18 to 95 years and resided in 24 US areas.

This TCR was sampled from a man aged 25-45 years who had recovered from COVID-19. This chain connects TRBV18 to TRBJ2-7, with 8 bases aligning to TRBD1. The sample comprised PBMCs or T cells enriched from blood (not recorded which). The CDR3 sequence is CASSPRGAGQGFYEQYF. The CDR3 region has the DNA TGTGCCAGCTCACCAAGGGGGGCCGGACAGGGATTCTACGAGCAGTACTTC.